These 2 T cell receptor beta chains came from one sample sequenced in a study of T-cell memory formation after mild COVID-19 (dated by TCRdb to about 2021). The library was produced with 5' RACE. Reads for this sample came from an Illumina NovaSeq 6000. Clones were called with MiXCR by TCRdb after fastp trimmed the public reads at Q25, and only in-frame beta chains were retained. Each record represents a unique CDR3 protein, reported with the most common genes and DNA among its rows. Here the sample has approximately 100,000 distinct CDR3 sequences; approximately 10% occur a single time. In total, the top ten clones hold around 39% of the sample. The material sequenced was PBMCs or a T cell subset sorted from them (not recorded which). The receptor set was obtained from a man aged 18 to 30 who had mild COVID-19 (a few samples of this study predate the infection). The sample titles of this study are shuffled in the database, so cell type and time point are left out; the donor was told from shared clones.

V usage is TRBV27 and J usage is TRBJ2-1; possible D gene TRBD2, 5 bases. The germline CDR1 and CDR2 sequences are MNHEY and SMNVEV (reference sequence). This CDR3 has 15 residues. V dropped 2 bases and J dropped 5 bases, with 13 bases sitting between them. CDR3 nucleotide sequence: TGTGCCAGCAGTTTAATTGCGGGCCTTCACAATGAGCAGTTCTTC. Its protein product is CASSLIAGLHNEQFF.

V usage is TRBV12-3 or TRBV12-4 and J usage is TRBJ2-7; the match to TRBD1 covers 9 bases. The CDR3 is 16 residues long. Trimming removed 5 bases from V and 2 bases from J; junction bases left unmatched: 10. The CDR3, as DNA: TGTGCCAGCAGTCCGGAGGACAGGGGAGGCACCTACGAGCAGTACTTC. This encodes CASSPEDRGGTYEQYF.